The T cell receptor beta chain under discussion was sequenced for a study of T cells in Graves' hyperthyroidism and ophthalmopathy. In the ophthalmopathy cohort, Clinical Activity Score was at least 3, NOSPECS grade at least 4, and duration under 3 months. There were TCR beta CDR3 regions amplified from RNA transcripts. During a first-round RT-PCR of the TCR CDR3, the HTBI primer set was used. MiXCR, applied by TCRdb to the multiplex PCR reads, yields one record per CDR3 protein. Of approximately 530,000 distinct CDR3 sequences listed, 20% are singletons. This clonotype was observed a few times. The antigen is unknown. Notes on the study in general: A median around 6.8 months before onset, the model predicted ophthalmopathy.

This CDR3 is 14 amino acids long. Germline V lookup: CDR1 MNHNS, CDR2 SASEGT. V was cut by 4 bases and J by 4 bases, with 11 bases left in between. The chain has TRBV6-1 and TRBJ1-5; D gene uncertain. The source of this sequence is a man in his forties with Graves' ophthalmopathy. Sequencing used blood. The CDR3 reads CASSGGFRNQPQHF. The CDR3 bases are TGTGCCAGCAGTGGTGGGTTCCGGAATCAGCCCCAGCATTTT.